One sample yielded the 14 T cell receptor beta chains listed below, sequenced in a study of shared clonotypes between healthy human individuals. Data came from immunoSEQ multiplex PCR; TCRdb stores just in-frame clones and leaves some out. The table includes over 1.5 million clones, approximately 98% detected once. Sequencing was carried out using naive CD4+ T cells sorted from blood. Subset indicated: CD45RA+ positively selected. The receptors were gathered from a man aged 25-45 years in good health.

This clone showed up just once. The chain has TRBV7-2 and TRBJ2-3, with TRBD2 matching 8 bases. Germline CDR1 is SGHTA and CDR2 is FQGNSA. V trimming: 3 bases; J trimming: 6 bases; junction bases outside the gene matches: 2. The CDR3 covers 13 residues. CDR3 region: CASSLGLGDTQYF. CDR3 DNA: TGTGCCAGCAGCTTGGGACTAGGGGATACGCAGTATTTT.

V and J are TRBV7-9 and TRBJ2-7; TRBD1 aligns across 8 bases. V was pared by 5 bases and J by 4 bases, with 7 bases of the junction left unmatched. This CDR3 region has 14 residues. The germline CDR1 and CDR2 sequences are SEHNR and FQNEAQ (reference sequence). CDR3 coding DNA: TGTGCCAGCAGCATCGACAGGGGAGTTTACGAGCAGTACTTC. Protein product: CASSIDRGVYEQYF.

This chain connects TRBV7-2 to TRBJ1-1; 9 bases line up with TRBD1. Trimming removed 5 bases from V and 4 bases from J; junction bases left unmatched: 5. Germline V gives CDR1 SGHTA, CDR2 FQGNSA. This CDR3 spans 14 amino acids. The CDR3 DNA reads TGTGCCAGCAGCCCCGGGACAGGGTTCACTGAAGCTTTCTTT. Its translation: CASSPGTGFTEAFF.

As DNA, the CDR3 is TGCGCCAGCAGTGGAGCAGAAAGGTTGGAGCAGTTCTTC. Its protein is CASSGAERLEQFF. The chain joins TRBV10-1 to TRBJ2-1; D gene uncertain. Per the germline V gene, CDR1 is WNHNN and CDR2 is SYGVQD (reference sequence). The CDR3 is made up of 13 amino acids. V lost 4 bases to trimming and J lost 10 bases, with 14 bases between them.

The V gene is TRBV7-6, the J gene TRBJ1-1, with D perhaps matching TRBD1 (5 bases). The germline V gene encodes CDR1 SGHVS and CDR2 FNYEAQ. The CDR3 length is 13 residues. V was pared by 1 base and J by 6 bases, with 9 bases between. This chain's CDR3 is CASSLGRGAEAFF. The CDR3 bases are TGTGCCAGCAGCTTAGGTAGGGGCGCTGAAGCTTTCTTT.

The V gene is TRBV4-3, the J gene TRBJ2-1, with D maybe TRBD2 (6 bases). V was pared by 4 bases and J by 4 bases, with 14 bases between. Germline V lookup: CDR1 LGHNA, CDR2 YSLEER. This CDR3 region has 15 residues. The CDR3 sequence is CASSLLATTYNEQFF. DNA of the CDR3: TGCGCCAGCAGCCTTCTAGCGACTACTTACAATGAGCAGTTCTTC.

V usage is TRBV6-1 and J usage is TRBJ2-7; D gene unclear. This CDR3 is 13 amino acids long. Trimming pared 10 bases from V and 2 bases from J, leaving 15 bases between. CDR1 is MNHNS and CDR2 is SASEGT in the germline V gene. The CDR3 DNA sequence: TGTGCCACCCAACGGACGTTTACCTACGAGCAGTACTTC. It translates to CATQRTFTYEQYF.

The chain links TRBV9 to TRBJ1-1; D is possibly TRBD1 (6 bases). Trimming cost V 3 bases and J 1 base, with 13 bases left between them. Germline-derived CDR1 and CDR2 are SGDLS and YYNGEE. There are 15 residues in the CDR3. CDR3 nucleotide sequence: TGTGCCAGCAGCGGACAATTACAGGGGAACACTGAAGCTTTCTTT. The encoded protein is CASSGQLQGNTEAFF. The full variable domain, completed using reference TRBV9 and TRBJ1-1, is DSGVTQTPKHLITATGQRVTLRCSPRSGDLSVYWYQQSLDQGLQFLIQYYNGEERAKGNILERFSAQQFPDLHSELNLSSLELGDSALYFCASSGQLQGNTEAFFGQGTRLTVV.

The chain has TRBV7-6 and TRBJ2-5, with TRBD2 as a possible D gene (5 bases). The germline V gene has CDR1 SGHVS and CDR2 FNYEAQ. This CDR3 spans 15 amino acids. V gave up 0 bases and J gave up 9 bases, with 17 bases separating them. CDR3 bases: TGTGCCAGCAGCTTAGCGCGAGGGAAGGCGGCGGCCCAGTACTTC. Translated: CASSLARGKAAAQYF.

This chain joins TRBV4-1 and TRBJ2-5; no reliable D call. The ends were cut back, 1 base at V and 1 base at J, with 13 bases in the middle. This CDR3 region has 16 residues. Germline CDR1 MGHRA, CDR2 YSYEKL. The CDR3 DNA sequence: TGCGCCAGCAGCCAAGGAAACGTGGGCAGCCAAGAGACCCAGTACTTC. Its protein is CASSQGNVGSQETQYF.

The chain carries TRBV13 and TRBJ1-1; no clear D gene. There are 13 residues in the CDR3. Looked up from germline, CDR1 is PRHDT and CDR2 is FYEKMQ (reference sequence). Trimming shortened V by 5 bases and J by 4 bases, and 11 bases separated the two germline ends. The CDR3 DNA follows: TGTGCCAGCAGCCCAACGGAGGGCACTGAAGCTTTCTTT. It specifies CASSPTEGTEAFF.

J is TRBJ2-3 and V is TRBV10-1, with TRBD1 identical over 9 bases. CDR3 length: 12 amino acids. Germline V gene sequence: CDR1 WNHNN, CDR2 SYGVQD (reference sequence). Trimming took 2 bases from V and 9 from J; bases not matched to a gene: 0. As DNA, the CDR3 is TGCGCCAGCAGTGAGGACAGGGGGACGCAGTATTTT. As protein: CASSEDRGTQYF.

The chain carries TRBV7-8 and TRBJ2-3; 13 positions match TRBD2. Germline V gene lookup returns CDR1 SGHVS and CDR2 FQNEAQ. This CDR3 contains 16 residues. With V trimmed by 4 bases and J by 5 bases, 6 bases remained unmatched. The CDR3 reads CASSYGLAGVGDTQYF. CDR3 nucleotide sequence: TGTGCCAGCAGCTATGGACTAGCGGGAGTGGGAGATACGCAGTATTTT.

The CDR3 loop reads CASKAARDYYNEQFF. CDR3 nucleotide sequence: TGTGCCAGCAAAGCCGCCAGGGACTATTACAATGAGCAGTTCTTC. The chain carries TRBV28 and TRBJ2-1, with 7 bases matching TRBD2. The V gene end was trimmed by 7 bases and the J gene end by 4 bases; junction bases not matched to a gene: 10. The CDR3 has 15 amino acids. Germline CDR1 is MDHEN and CDR2 is SYDVKM.